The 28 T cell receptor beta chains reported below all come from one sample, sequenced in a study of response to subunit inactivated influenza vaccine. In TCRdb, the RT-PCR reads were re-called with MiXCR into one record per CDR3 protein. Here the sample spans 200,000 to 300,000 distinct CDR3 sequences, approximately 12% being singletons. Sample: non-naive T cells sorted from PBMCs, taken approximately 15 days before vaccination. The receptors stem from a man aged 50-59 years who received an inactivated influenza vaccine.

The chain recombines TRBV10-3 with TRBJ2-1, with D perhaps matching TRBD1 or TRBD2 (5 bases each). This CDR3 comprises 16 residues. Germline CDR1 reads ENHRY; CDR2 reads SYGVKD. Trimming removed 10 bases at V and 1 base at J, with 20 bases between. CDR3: CATGGAGHLSYNEQFF. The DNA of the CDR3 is TGTGCCACCGGAGGAGCAGGACACCTATCCTACAATGAGCAGTTCTTC.

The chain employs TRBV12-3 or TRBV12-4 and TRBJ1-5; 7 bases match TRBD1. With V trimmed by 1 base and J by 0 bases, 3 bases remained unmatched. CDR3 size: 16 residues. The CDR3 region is CASSLEGAFSNQPQHF. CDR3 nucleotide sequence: TGTGCCAGCAGTTTAGAGGGGGCTTTTAGCAATCAGCCCCAGCATTTT.

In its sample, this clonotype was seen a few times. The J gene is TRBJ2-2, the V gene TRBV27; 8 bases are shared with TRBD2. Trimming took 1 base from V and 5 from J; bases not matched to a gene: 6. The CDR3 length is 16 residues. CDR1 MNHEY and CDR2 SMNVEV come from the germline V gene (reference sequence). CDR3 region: CASSLFGGASTGELFF. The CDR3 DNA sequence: TGTGCCAGCAGTTTATTCGGGGGGGCTTCAACCGGGGAGCTGTTTTTT.

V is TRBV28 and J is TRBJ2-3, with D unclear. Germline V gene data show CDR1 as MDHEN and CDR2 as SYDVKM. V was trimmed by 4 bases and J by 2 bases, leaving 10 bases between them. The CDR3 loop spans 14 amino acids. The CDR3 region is CASSSGSHTDTQYF. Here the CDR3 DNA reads TGTGCCAGCAGTTCCGGCAGCCACACAGATACGCAGTATTTT.

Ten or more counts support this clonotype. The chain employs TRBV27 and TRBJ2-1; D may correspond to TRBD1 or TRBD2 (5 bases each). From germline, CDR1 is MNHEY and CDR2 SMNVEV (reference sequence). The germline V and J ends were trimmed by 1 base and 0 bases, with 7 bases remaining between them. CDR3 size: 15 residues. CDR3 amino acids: CASSLWGSSYNEQFF. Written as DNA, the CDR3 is TGTGCCAGCAGTTTATGGGGGAGCTCCTACAATGAGCAGTTCTTC.

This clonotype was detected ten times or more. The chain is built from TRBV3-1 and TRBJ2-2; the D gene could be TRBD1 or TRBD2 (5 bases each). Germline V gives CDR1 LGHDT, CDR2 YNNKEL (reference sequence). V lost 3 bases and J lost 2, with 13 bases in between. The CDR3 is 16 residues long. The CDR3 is CASSHRDRFNTGELFF. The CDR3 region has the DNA TGTGCCAGCAGCCACCGGGACCGATTTAACACCGGGGAGCTGTTTTTT.

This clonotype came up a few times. CDR3 loop: CASSPPGQGALSKNIQYF. In nucleotides, the CDR3 is TGTGCCAGCAGCCCCCCGGGACAGGGGGCTCTATCCAAAAACATTCAGTACTTC. V and J are TRBV11-1 and TRBJ2-4, with 12 bases lining up with TRBD1. Germline trimming cut 5 bases from V and 2 bases from J; bases unmatched to any gene: 10. This CDR3 region has 18 residues. Germline CDR1 and CDR2: SGHAT and FQDESV (reference sequence).

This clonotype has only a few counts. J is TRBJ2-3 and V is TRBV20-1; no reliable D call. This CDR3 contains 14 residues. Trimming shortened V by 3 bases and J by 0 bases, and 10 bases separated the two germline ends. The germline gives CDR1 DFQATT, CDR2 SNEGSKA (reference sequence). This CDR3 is CSARGSFSTDTQYF. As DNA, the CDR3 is TGCAGTGCTAGGGGCAGCTTTAGCACAGATACGCAGTATTTT.

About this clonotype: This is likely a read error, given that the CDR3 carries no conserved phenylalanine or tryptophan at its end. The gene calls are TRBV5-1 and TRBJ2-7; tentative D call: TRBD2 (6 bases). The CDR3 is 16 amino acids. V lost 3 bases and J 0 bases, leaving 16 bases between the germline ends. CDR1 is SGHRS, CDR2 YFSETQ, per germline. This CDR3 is CASSSGGVPHSYEQYL. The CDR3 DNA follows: TGCGCCAGCAGCTCTGGAGGGGTTCCTCACTCCTACGAGCAGTACCTC.

The CDR3 region has the DNA TGCGCCAGCAGCCATCATTTCAGGGAGGGTTCGTGGGGAACGTCCTACGAGCAGTACTTC. Amino acids: CASSHHFREGSWGTSYEQYF. V usage is TRBV4-1 and J usage is TRBJ2-7, with 7 bases that match TRBD2. The length of the CDR3 is 20 residues. Germline loops: CDR1 MGHRA, CDR2 YSYEKL. The J segment lost 1 base and the V segment lost 3 bases, leaving 21 bases of the junction unmatched.

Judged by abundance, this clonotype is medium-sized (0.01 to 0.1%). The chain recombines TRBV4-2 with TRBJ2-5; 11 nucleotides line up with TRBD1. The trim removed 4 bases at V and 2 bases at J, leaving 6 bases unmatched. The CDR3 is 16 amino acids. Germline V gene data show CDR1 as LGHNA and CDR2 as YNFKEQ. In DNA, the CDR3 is TGTGCCAGCAGCCTCGGGACAGGGGGACCACAAGAGACCCAGTACTTC. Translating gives CASSLGTGGPQETQYF.

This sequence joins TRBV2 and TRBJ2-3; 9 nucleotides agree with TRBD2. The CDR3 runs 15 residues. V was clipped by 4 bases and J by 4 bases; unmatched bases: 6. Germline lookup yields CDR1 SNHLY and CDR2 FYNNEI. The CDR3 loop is CASSVPSGTADTQYF. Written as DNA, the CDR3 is TGTGCCAGCAGTGTCCCTAGCGGGACAGCAGATACGCAGTATTTT. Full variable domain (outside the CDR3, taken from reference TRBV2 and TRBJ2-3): EPEVTQTPSHQVTQMGQEVILRCVPISNHLYFYWYRQILGQKVEFLVSFYNNEISEKSEIFDDQFSVERPDGSNFTLKIRSTKLEDSAMYFCASSVPSGTADTQYFGPGTRLTVL.

The CDR3 loop reads CASSQGGTSETQYF. As DNA, the CDR3 is TGCGCCAGCAGCCAAGGCGGGACTAGCGAGACCCAGTACTTC. The V and J genes are TRBV4-3 and TRBJ2-5; 9 bases align to TRBD2. This CDR3 is 14 amino acids long. The germline V gene encodes CDR1 LGHNA and CDR2 YSLEER. Trimming removed 1 base from V and 5 bases from J; junction bases left unmatched: 2.

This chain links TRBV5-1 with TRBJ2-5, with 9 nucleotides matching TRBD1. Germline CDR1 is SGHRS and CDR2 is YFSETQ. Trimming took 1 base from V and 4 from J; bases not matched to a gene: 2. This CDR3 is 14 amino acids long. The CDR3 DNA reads TGCGCCAGCAGCTTGACGACAGGGGGAGAGACCCAGTACTTC. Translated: CASSLTTGGETQYF. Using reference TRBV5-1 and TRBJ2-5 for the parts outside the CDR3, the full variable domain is KAGVTQTPRYLIKTRGQQVTLSCSPISGHRSVSWYQQTPGQGLQFLFEYFSETQRNKGNFPGRFSGRQFSNSRSEMNVSTLELGDSALYLCASSLTTGGETQYFGPGTRLLVL.

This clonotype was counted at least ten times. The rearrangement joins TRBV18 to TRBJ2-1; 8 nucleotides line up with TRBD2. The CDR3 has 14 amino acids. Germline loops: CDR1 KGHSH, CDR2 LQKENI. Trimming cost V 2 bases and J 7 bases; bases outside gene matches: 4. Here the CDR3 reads CASSPWGGRNEQFF. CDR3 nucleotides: TGTGCCAGCTCACCATGGGGCGGGAGGAATGAGCAGTTCTTC.

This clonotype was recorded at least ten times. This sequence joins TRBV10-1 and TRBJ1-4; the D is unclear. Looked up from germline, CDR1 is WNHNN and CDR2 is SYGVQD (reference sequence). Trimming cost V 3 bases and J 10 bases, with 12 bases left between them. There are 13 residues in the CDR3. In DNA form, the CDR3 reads TGCGCCAGCAGTGAATTCGTAGCGGGAAAACTGTTTTTT. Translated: CASSEFVAGKLFF.

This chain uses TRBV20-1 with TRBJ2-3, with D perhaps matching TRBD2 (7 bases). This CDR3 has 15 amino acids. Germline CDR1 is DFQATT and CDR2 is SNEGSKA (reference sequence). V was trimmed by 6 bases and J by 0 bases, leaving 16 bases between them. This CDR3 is CSARGAGVSTDTQYF. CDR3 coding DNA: TGCAGTGCGAGGGGGGCGGGGGTTAGCACAGATACGCAGTATTTT.

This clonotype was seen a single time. The CDR3 spells CASSPPDGWGTEAFF. In DNA, the CDR3 is TGTGCCAGCAGTCCCCCGGACGGTTGGGGGACTGAAGCTTTCTTT. This chain links TRBV28 with TRBJ1-1, with D possibly matching TRBD1 (5 bases). The CDR3 loop spans 15 amino acids. Germline V gene data show CDR1 as MDHEN and CDR2 as SYDVKM. Trimming left V 5 bases short and J 5 bases short, with 18 bases between.

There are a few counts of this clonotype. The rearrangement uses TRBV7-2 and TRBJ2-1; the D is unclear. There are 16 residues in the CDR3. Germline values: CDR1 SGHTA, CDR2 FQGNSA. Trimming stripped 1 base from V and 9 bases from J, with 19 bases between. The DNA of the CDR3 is TGTGCCAGCAGCTTAGTTGTCAGTGAAAAATCGATTGAGCAGTTCTTC. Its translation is CASSLVVSEKSIEQFF.

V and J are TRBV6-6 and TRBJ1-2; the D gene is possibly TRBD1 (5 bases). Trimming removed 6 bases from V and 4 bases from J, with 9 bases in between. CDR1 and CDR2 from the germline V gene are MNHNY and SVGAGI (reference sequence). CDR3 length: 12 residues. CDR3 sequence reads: CASSQGAYGYTF. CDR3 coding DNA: TGTGCCAGCAGCCAGGGTGCCTATGGCTACACCTTC.

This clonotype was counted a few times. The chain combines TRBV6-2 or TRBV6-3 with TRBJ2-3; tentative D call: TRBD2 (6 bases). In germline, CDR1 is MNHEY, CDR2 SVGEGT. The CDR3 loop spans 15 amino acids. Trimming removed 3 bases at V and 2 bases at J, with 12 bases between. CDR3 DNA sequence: TGTGCCAGCAGTTATCGACGCGGGGTCACAGATACGCAGTATTTT. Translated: CASSYRRGVTDTQYF.

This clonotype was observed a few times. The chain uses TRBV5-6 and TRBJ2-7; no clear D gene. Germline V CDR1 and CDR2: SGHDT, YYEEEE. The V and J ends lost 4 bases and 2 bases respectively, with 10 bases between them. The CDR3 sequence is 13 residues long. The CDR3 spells CASSRGLTYEQYF. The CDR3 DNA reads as TGTGCCAGCAGCCGCGGCCTCACCTACGAGCAGTACTTC.

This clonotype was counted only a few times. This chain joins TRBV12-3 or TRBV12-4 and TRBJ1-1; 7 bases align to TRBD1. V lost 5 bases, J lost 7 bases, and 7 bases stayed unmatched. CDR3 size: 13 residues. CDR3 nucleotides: TGTGCCAGCAGTCCTGGGACAGTTGGTGAAGCTTTCTTT. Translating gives CASSPGTVGEAFF.

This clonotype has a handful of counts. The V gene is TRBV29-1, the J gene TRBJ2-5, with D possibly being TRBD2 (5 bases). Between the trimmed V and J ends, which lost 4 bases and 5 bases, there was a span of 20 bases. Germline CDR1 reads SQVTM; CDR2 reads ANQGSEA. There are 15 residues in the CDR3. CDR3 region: CSVATQRRSGETQYF. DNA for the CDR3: TGCAGCGTTGCAACGCAGCGCAGGAGCGGTGAGACCCAGTACTTC. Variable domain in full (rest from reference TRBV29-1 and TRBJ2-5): SAVISQKPSRDICQRGTSLTIQCQVDSQVTMMFWYRQQPGQSLTLIATANQGSEATYESGFVIDKFPISRPNLTFSTLTVSNMSPEDSSIYLCSVATQRRSGETQYFGPGTRLLVL.

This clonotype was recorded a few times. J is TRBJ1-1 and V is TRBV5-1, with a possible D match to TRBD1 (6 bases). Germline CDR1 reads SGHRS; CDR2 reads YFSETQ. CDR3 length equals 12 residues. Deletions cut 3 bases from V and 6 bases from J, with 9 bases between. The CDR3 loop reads CASSSQGSEAFF. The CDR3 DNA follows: TGCGCCAGCAGCTCACAGGGTTCTGAAGCTTTCTTT.

CDR3 sequence reads: CASSHTRGINTGELFF. The CDR3 DNA reads TGTGCCAGCAGCCATACCAGGGGAATTAACACCGGGGAGCTGTTTTTT. The chain couples TRBV7-9 to TRBJ2-2, with D possibly TRBD1 on 6 matching bases. The CDR3 consists of 16 residues. The V gene lost 5 bases and the J gene lost 2 bases, with 15 bases spanning the gap. Per germline, CDR1 SEHNR and CDR2 FQNEAQ (reference sequence).

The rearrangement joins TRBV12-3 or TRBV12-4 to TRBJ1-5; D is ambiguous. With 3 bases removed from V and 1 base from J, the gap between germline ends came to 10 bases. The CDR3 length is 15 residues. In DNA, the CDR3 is TGTGCCAGCAGTTTTAGCCGGGCGAGCAATCAGCCCCAGCATTTT. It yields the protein CASSFSRASNQPQHF.

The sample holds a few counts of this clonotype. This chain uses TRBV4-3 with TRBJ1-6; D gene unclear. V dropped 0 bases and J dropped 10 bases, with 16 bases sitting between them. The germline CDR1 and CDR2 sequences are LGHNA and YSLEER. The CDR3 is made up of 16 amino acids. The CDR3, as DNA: TGCGCCAGCAGCCAAGATTATTCCGGGGATCGCTCACCCCTCCACTTT. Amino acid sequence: CASSQDYSGDRSPLHF.